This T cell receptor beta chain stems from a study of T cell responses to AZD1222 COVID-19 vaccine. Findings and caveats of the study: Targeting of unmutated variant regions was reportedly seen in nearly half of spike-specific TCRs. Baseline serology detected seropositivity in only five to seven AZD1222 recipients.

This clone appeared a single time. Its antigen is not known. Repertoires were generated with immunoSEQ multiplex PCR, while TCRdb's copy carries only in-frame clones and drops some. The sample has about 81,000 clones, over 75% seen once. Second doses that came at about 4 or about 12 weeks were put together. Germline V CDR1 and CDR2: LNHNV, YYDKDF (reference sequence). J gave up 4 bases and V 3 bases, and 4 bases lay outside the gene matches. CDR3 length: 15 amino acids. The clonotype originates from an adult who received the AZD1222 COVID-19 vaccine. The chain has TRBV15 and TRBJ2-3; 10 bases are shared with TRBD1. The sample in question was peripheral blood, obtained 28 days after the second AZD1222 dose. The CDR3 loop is CATSSSGQGADTQYF. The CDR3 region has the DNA TGTGCCACCAGCAGCAGCGGACAGGGGGCAGATACGCAGTATTTT.